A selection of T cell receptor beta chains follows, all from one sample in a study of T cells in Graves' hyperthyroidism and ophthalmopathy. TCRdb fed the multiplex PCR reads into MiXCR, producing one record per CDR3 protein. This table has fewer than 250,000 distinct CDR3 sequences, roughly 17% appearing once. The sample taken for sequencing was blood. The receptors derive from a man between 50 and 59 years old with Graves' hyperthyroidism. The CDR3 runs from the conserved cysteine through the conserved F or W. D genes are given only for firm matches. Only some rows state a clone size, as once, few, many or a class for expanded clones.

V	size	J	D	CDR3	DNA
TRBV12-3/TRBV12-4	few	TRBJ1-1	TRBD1	CASSHPWTGSLAGDTEAFF	TGTGCCAGCAGTCACCCCTGGACAGGGAGTTTAGCCGGGGACACTGAAGCTTTCTTT
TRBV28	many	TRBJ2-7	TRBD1	CASSPGDRGYEQYF	TGTGCCAGCAGCCCCGGGGACAGAGGCTACGAGCAGTACTTC
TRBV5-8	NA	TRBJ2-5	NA	CASSLPGRGTQYF	TGTGCCAGCAGCTTGCCAGGTCGGGGGACCCAGTACTTC
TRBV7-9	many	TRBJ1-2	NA	CASSRIGGYGYTF	TGTGCCAGCAGCCGTATAGGGGGCTATGGCTACACCTTC
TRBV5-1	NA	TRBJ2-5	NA	CASSTGTVKETQYF	TGCGCCAGCAGCACTGGCACTGTTAAAGAGACCCAGTACTTC
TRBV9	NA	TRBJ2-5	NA	CASSVDGETQYF	TGTGCCAGCAGCGTAGACGGTGAGACCCAGTACTTC
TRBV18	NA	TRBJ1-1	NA	CASSPSNGGNTEAFF	TGTGCCAGCTCACCATCTAATGGGGGGAACACTGAAGCTTTCTTT
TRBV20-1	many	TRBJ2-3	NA	CSARDGADTQYF	TGCAGTGCTAGAGACGGAGCAGATACGCAGTATTTT
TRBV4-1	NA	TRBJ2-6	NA	CASSPQTVSGANVLTF	TGCGCCAGCAGCCCTCAGACAGTCTCTGGGGCCAACGTCCTGACTTTC
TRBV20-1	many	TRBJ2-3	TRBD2	CSERERGTDTQYF	TGCAGTGAGCGGGAGAGAGGCACAGATACGCAGTATTTT
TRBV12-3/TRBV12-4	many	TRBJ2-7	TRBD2	CASSPGTSGSSYEQYF	TGTGCCAGCAGTCCCGGGACTAGCGGGAGCTCCTACGAGCAGTACTTC
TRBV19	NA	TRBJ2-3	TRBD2	CATLGLAGGTDTQYF	TGTGCCACGCTGGGGCTAGCGGGAGGAACAGATACGCAGTATTTT
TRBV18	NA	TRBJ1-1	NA	CTSSPGAGAEAFF	TGTACCAGCTCTCCAGGGGCGGGGGCTGAAGCTTTCTTT
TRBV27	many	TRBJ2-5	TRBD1	CASSPQDRWQTQYF	TGTGCCAGCAGTCCCCAGGACAGGTGGCAGACCCAGTACTTC
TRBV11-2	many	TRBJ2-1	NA	CASSLETTVHNEQFF	TGTGCCAGCAGCTTAGAGACGACAGTACACAATGAGCAGTTCTTC
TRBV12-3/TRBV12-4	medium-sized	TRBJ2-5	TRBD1	CASSPPGQGGETQYF	TGTGCCAGCAGTCCCCCGGGACAGGGGGGAGAGACCCAGTACTTC
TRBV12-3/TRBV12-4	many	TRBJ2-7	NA	CASSTTIGEQYF	TGTGCCAGCAGTACGACAATAGGCGAGCAGTACTTC
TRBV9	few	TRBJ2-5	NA	CASSGRQGGETQYF	TGTGCCAGCAGCGGACGACAGGGAGGAGAGACCCAGTACTTC
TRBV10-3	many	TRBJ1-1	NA	CAISESGRGTTRGEAFF	TGTGCCATCAGTGAGTCCGGGAGGGGGACCACCAGAGGGGAAGCTTTCTTT
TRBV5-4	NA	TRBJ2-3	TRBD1	CASSLWTGQGDTQYF	TGTGCCAGCAGCCTTTGGACAGGCCAAGGAGATACGCAGTATTTT